The 15 T cell receptor beta chains listed next were all sequenced from one sample in a study of blood T cell repertoires in COVID-19. The data were produced by immunoSEQ multiplex PCR, yet TCRdb's version contains in-frame clones alone and is incomplete. The sample has hundreds of thousands of clones; 86% are singletons. The sample was peripheral blood. These TCRs come from a woman in her 70s with COVID-19, enrolled during active disease.

The chain couples TRBV30 to TRBJ1-5, with TRBD1 identical over 10 bases. The CDR3 runs to 12 residues. Germline V gives CDR1 GTSNPN, CDR2 SVGIG (reference sequence). The V segment lost 6 bases and the J segment 7 bases; nucleotides outside the gene matches: 3. The CDR3 protein is CACGQGGQPQHF. The CDR3 DNA follows: TGTGCCTGCGGACAGGGGGGACAGCCCCAGCATTTT.

On this clone: Other DNA variants within this sample encode the same CDR3. The chain recombines TRBV7-2 with TRBJ1-5; 12 positions match TRBD1. From germline, CDR1 is SGHTA and CDR2 FQGNSA. The CDR3 totals 16 residues. V dropped 5 bases and J dropped 2; count of bases not matched to a gene: 4. CDR3 nucleotide sequence: TGTGCCAGCAGCCTAGGGACAGGGGGCGGCAATCAGCCCCAGCATTTT. It yields the protein CASSLGTGGGNQPQHF.

The rearrangement joins TRBV5-1 to TRBJ1-3, with 10 bases identical to TRBD1. CDR1 and CDR2 from the germline V gene are SGHRS and YFSETQ. The V gene end was trimmed by 1 base and the J gene end by 3 bases; junction bases not matched to a gene: 4. The length of the CDR3 is 16 residues. Here the CDR3 reads CASSLRQGARGNTIYF. The DNA for the CDR3 is TGCGCCAGCAGCTTGAGACAGGGGGCGCGTGGAAACACCATATATTTT.

J is TRBJ1-3 and V is TRBV4-1; 7 bases align to TRBD1. The CDR3 is 14 amino acids. Per germline, CDR1 MGHRA and CDR2 YSYEKL. J lost 5 bases, V lost 3 bases, and 4 bases had no gene match. Written as DNA, the CDR3 is TGCGCCAGCAGCCAGCCGGGACAGAGAAACACCATATATTTT. It translates to CASSQPGQRNTIYF.

The chain carries TRBV5-1 and TRBJ1-4, with D unresolved. The CDR3 totals 16 residues. Trimming shortened V by 1 base and J by 0 bases, and 10 bases separated the two germline ends. The germline CDR1 and CDR2 sequences are SGHRS and YFSETQ. The CDR3 is CASSLQTTATNEKLFF. CDR3 nucleotide sequence: TGCGCCAGCAGCTTGCAGACAACCGCAACTAATGAAAAACTGTTTTTT. Full variable domain (outside the CDR3, taken from reference TRBV5-1 and TRBJ1-4): KAGVTQTPRYLIKTRGQQVTLSCSPISGHRSVSWYQQTPGQGLQFLFEYFSETQRNKGNFPGRFSGRQFSNSRSEMNVSTLELGDSALYLCASSLQTTATNEKLFFGSGTQLSVL.

J is TRBJ1-2 and V is TRBV2; no firm D call. This CDR3 is built from 12 residues. V lost 8 bases, J lost 0 bases, and 7 bases lay in between. Germline assignment: CDR1 SNHLY and CDR2 FYNNEI. In nucleotides, the CDR3 is TGTGCCAGCGGCAGAACTAACTATGGCTACACCTTC. Translation gives CASGRTNYGYTF.

The V call is TRBV7-2, the J call TRBJ2-7, with D uncertain. This CDR3 spans 13 amino acids. Germline values: CDR1 SGHTA, CDR2 FQGNSA. Trimming took off 1 base at V and 6 bases at J, with 10 bases between the two ends. As DNA, the CDR3 is TGTGCCAGCAGCTTAGGGCTGACACTCGAGCAGTACTTC. This encodes CASSLGLTLEQYF. Full variable domain (rest looked up from reference TRBV7-2 and TRBJ2-7): GAGVSQSPSNKVTEKGKDVELRCDPISGHTALYWYRQSLGQGLEFLIYFQGNSAPDKSGLPSDRFSAERTGGSVSTLTIQRTQQEDSAVYLCASSLGLTLEQYFGPGTRLTVT.

This chain uses TRBV19 with TRBJ1-2; 9 bases fit TRBD1. CDR1 is LNHDA and CDR2 is SQIVND in the germline V gene (reference sequence). The junction had 11 bases not matched to a gene; V was cut back by 5 bases and J by 7 bases. The length of the CDR3 is 15 residues. CDR3 amino acids: CASSPSRTGDVGYTF. The DNA for the CDR3 is TGTGCCAGTAGTCCGTCGCGGACAGGGGATGTTGGCTACACCTTC.

This chain joins TRBV4-3 and TRBJ1-4, with unresolved D. Trimming cost V 2 bases and J 6 bases, with 10 bases left between them. Germline-derived CDR1 and CDR2 are LGHNA and YSLEER. This CDR3 spans 14 amino acids. This chain's CDR3 is CASSQQVLDEKLFF. Here the CDR3 DNA reads TGCGCCAGCAGCCAACAGGTTTTAGATGAAAAACTGTTTTTT.

The CDR3 nucleotides read TGTGCCAGCAGCTTAGCGGCCCCCCGGGGTATAGGGCGGGGGCACTCCTACGAGCAGTACTTC. Translated: CASSLAAPRGIGRGHSYEQYF. V is TRBV7-2 and J is TRBJ2-7; possibly TRBD2 for D (7 bases). Germline V lookup: CDR1 SGHTA, CDR2 FQGNSA. This CDR3 has 21 amino acids. The ends were cut back, 0 bases at V and 0 bases at J, with 27 bases in the middle.

This clone appeared once. The genes are TRBV9 and TRBJ2-3, with TRBD2 identical over 13 bases. V gave up 4 bases and J gave up 4 bases; unmatched junction bases: 6. The CDR3 is made up of 16 amino acids. Per germline, CDR1 SGDLS and CDR2 YYNGEE. In DNA form, the CDR3 reads TGTGCCAGCAGCTCTAGAACTAGCGGGGGGGCAGATACGCAGTATTTT. This gives the protein CASSSRTSGGADTQYF.

There are a few counts of this clone. The chain links TRBV9 to TRBJ1-2; 8 bases align to TRBD1. The length of the CDR3 is 17 residues. Germline V gene lookup returns CDR1 SGDLS and CDR2 YYNGEE. The V segment lost 0 bases and the J segment 0 bases; nucleotides outside the gene matches: 7. In DNA form, the CDR3 reads TGTGCCAGCAGCGTAGGTGGGACAGGCCTTACTAACTATGGCTACACCTTC. This codes for CASSVGGTGLTNYGYTF. Together with reference TRBV9 and TRBJ1-2, the CDR3 gives the full variable domain: DSGVTQTPKHLITATGQRVTLRCSPRSGDLSVYWYQQSLDQGLQFLIQYYNGEERAKGNILERFSAQQFPDLHSELNLSSLELGDSALYFCASSVGGTGLTNYGYTFGSGTRLTVV.

The chain recombines TRBV9 with TRBJ2-5; D may be TRBD1 (5 bases). Trimming left V 4 bases short and J 4 bases short, with 11 bases between. Looked up from germline, CDR1 is SGDLS and CDR2 is YYNGEE. This CDR3 region has 13 residues. The CDR3 spells CASSPGHGETQYF. The CDR3 region has the DNA TGTGCCAGCAGCCCCGGACATGGAGAGACCCAGTACTTC. The variable domain in full, completed from reference TRBV9 and TRBJ2-5, reads DSGVTQTPKHLITATGQRVTLRCSPRSGDLSVYWYQQSLDQGLQFLIQYYNGEERAKGNILERFSAQQFPDLHSELNLSSLELGDSALYFCASSPGHGETQYFGPGTRLLVL.

The V and J genes are TRBV6-6 and TRBJ1-5; D unresolved. The germline V gene encodes CDR1 MNHNY and CDR2 SVGAGI (reference sequence). Trimming took off 0 bases at V and 3 bases at J, with 9 bases between the two ends. The CDR3 totals 15 residues. CDR3 sequence: CASSYSNTNNQPQHF. The CDR3 DNA reads TGTGCCAGCAGTTACTCCAACACAAACAATCAGCCCCAGCATTTT.

The chain joins TRBV9 to TRBJ2-7, with D possibly matching TRBD2 (5 bases). From germline, CDR1 is SGDLS and CDR2 YYNGEE. This CDR3 has 17 amino acids. V was cut by 0 bases and J by 4 bases, with 20 bases left in between. The DNA for the CDR3 is TGTGCCAGCAGCGTAGCCCCAGACGGACTCGTACTATACGAGCAGTACTTC. Amino acids: CASSVAPDGLVLYEQYF.